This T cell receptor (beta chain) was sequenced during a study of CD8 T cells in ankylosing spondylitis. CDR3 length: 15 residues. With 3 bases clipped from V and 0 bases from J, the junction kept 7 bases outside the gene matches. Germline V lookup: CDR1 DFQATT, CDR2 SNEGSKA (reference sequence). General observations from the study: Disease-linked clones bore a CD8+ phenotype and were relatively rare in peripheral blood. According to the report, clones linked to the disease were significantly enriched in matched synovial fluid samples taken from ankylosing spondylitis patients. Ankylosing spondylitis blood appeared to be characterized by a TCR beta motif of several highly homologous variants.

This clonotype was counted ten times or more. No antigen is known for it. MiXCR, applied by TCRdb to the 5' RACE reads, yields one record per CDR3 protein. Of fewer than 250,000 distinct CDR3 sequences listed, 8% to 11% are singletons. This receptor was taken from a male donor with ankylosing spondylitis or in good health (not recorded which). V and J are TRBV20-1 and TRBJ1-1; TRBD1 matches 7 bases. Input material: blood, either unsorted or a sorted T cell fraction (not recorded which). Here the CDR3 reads CSAREGGRMNTEAFF. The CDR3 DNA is TGCAGTGCTAGGGAAGGGGGCCGCATGAACACTGAAGCTTTCTTT.